Following are 4 T cell receptor beta chains from one sample sequenced in a study of radiation and T cells in renal cell carcinoma. Stated time point: blood 2 weeks post-SBRT. As to treatment: 15 Gy SBRT to primary tumor, nephrectomy 4 weeks later. Here immunoSEQ multiplex PCR was the method, and the copy in TCRdb shows in-frame clones only, minus some. Of some 130,000 clones detected, 75% to 85% appear once; the ten largest clones hold approximately 2%. The sample was blood, taken from a patient whose treatment included radiotherapy and nephrectomy. These receptors were collected from an older woman with renal cell carcinoma.

The chain recombines TRBV10-2 with TRBJ2-1; TRBD2 matches at 9 bases. The germline gives CDR1 WSHSY, CDR2 SAAADI. The CDR3 has 15 residues. The ends lost 6 bases at V and 9 bases at J; junction bases unmatched: 12. CDR3 sequence reads: CASSNPGLAVGEQFF. CDR3 DNA: TGCGCCAGCAGCAATCCGGGACTAGCTGTGGGTGAGCAGTTCTTC.

The chain is built from TRBV2 and TRBJ1-5, with 7 bases identical to TRBD1. The CDR3 totals 15 residues. V was pared by 3 bases and J by 4 bases, with 6 bases of the junction left unmatched. Germline-derived CDR1 and CDR2 are SNHLY and FYNNEI. CDR3 nucleotide sequence: TGTGCCAGCAGTGAGAGCAGGGGGATTAATCAGCCCCAGCATTTT. It translates to CASSESRGINQPQHF.

The genes are TRBV2 and TRBJ2-3, with 7 nucleotides matching TRBD2. Looked up from germline, CDR1 is SNHLY and CDR2 is FYNNEI. V shed 5 bases, J shed 2 bases, and the junction held 7 bases outside the gene matches. The CDR3 is made up of 15 amino acids. The CDR3: CASSPTGGITDTQYF. The CDR3 nucleotides are TGTGCCAGCAGTCCAACGGGAGGAATCACAGATACGCAGTATTTT.

The chain employs TRBV7-2 and TRBJ1-5, with D tentatively TRBD1 (5 bases). The germline CDR1 and CDR2 sequences are SGHTA and FQGNSA. The CDR3 runs 12 residues. Trimming removed 5 bases from V and 6 bases from J, with 8 bases in between. CDR3 sequence reads: CASSLGGQPQHF. In nucleotides, the CDR3 is TGTGCCAGCAGCCTTGGGGGTCAGCCCCAGCATTTT.